This entry is about one TCR beta chain. If patients had autoimmune disease history or systemic immunosuppression, they were excluded. The V gene's germline CDR1 is SQVTM and CDR2 ANQGSEA. This CDR3 contains 14 residues. V lost 7 bases, J lost 6 bases, and 10 bases stayed unmatched. This record comes from a study of OX40 agonist ivuxolimab in advanced cancers. In the study overall: Patients took ivuxolimab, an agonistic anti-OX40 (CD134) antibody.

Sequencing was performed with immunoSEQ multiplex PCR; in TCRdb, only in-frame clones are kept and a portion is missing. Of roughly 53,000 clones in the sample, around 81% were seen once. The rearrangement uses TRBV29-1 and TRBJ2-3; the match to TRBD2 covers 10 bases. Sequences were derived from CD4+ or CD8+ T cells sorted from blood, sampled in a trial of the OX40 agonist ivuxolimab. The TCR sequence derives from an adult with an advanced solid tumor such as melanoma, head and neck, liver or kidney cancer. CDR3 DNA sequence: TGCAGCGCTCGGGGGCTAGCGGGAGTCGATACGCAGTATTTT. Translated: CSARGLAGVDTQYF.